The sequence of this T cell receptor beta chain was determined in a study of cytomegalovirus exposure and HLA in healthy donors (dated by TCRdb to 2016 to 2017). Notes on the research overall: An earlier analysis of some 500 of the donors reported about 290 Gb of sequence data and roughly 110 million unique TCR beta sequences from about 179 million T cells. Donor age, sex, ethnicity and CMV serostatus were collected together with the repertoire data. Besides the first cohort of 666 subjects, a separate validation cohort made up of some 110 different subjects was used. A later genetic analysis used genome-wide SNP genotypes for about 65% of the roughly 670 donors, treating that subset as a discovery cohort. Among some 410 genotyped donors of the cohort, an average of about 240,000 unique TCR beta nucleotide sequences were sequenced per donor, 15% to 20% of them non-productive. Approximately 300 gigabases of sequencing data and 70 million to 95 million unique TCR sequences made up an early release that covered under 750 HLA-typed donors. The study profiled the T cell repertoires of approximately 700 subjects by immunosequencing and related them to cytomegalovirus serostatus. HLA typing covered class I and class II loci at four-digit resolution. The genetic ancestry cluster associated with self-reported Caucasian donors included roughly four fifths of the 398 genotyped donors. Rather than drawing on any new phenotypic data, the later analysis identified candidate immune exposures from TCR beta sequences and the way those sequences occurred across donors. All discovery cohort repertoires had been generated using a single sequencing platform. The study aimed to test whether cataloging public T cell receptors could reveal signatures of past pathogen exposure. To decide whether each TCR beta V gene segment behaved as functional or pseudogenic, an earlier analysis of some 600 of the donors relied on high-throughput TCR beta sequencing. A later analysis re-examined previously published TCR beta repertoires from 610 or so donors and added high-resolution HLA genotyping to investigate patterns of TCR occurrence. Several DR-DQ haplotypes were treated as single units for association and clustering because of strong linkage in the cohort. To predict cytomegalovirus infection status, the study brought together high-throughput TCR immunosequencing, statistical association of individual TCRs with disease status, and machine learning. The number of donors typed differed by locus, with 629-630 for A, B, C, DRB1 and DQB1, 522 for DQA1, under 610 for DPA1, and approximately 470 for DPB1. Overall study outcomes, separate from this receptor: In this cohort, only TCR beta chains were sequenced, and detectable features were limited by the absence of alpha or paired-chain data. The sequencing pipeline was judged likely to have produced a cluster of highly shared sequence variants as a technical artifact. Compared with equally common non-associated chains, HLA-associated TCR beta chains in a later analysis were more clonally expanded and had lower generation probabilities. Because counts were too low, some 16 rarely observed V segments, including chromosome 9 orphons, were excluded from the earlier analysis of several hundred of the donors. Linkage disequilibrium might explain the correlated functional status among segregating V segments, but an unknown experimental factor could not be excluded. A further reported finding was that TCR beta sequences accurately predicted the HLA-A and HLA-B alleles for most subjects in the first cohort. The classifier was reported to diagnose cytomegalovirus status with high specificity and sensitivity in both the original and validation cohorts. Most TCR sequences were observed very rarely across donors, whereas some public TCRs were present in many individuals. Because some donors lacked HLA typing at each locus, the association tests relied only on the typed subset. A later genetic analysis reported fewer N-insertions in productive TCRs among donors in an Asian-associated ancestry cluster than the roughly 640-donor mean. Sequencing depth was assumed to be roughly uniform across donors in the presence/absence analyses, though that assumption may not hold. At a false discovery rate of 0.05, a later analysis linked under 20,000 TCR beta sequences to specific HLA alleles. The study listed approximately 150 TCR beta chains as associated with cytomegalovirus. In a later analysis, several top co-occurrence clusters were reported to appear linked to parvovirus B19, influenza, CMV and Epstein-Barr virus. In a later genetic analysis, a missense DCLRE1C variant was associated with V-gene and J-gene trimming of TCR beta chains, and the association was replicated in an independent cohort. Most CMV-associated TCR beta chains appeared to be HLA-restricted in a later analysis, and the HLA associations seemed to be driven largely by CMV exposure. In an earlier analysis of around 600 of the donors, most TCR beta V segments appeared in productive rearrangements about 90% or about 30% of the time, broadly matching IMGT annotations. According to a later analysis, TCR association rates differed among HLA loci, with DRB1 alleles showing the most associated TCRs and HLA-C alleles showing the fewest. The only immune exposure information available for the cohort was CMV serostatus. Strong co-occurrence of HLA alleles, especially DR and DQ, made assigning TCR associations to individual alleles difficult. A few of the identified cytomegalovirus-associated TCR beta chains were confirmed in vitro to be specific for cytomegalovirus antigens. It was suggested by the authors that the approach could potentially be generalized to other disease states and immunological phenotypes.

In total, about 650 healthy bone marrow donors made up the cohort. At the time of sampling, all cohort members were nominally healthy, though unrecorded immune exposures were likely present. The donor was CMV seropositive and was included in the group of some 290 seropositive cohort members. A peripheral blood sample was collected from each donor, and TCR beta sequencing was performed on peripheral blood mononuclear cells. Genomic DNA extraction from the blood cell samples was performed with the Qiagen DNeasy Blood Extraction Kit. As to this clone: Its antigen is still unknown. Base quality data are lacking; no much larger clone is found one base away.

The library was built by means of the immunoSEQ multiplex PCR assay. The multiplex PCR relied on a mix of 60 forward primers for TCR Vbeta segments and 13 reverse primers for TCR Jbeta segments. The CDR3 region of rearranged TCR beta genes was amplified from genomic DNA with a multiplex PCR assay. On the Illumina HiSeq System, the amplified TCR beta libraries were sequenced as 87-base-pair reads. On the study's bioinformatics: A later analysis tallied about 77 million unique TCR beta chains across the 660 or so repertoires, and 10 million to 11 million of those chains were shared by two or more donors. A nearest-neighbor algorithm error-corrected the raw reads and collapsed the reads into unique sequences, merging closely related sequences to remove PCR and sequencing errors. To assign V, D and J gene segments, CDR3 sequences were aligned to IMGT reference sequences. Each retained sequence needed at least a six-nucleotide match to both a V gene segment and a J gene segment. Rearrangements were classified as productive when the CDR3 lacked stop codons and remained in frame with V and J, and all other rearrangements were classified as non-productive. CDR3 was defined according to IMGT convention as the region running from the second conserved V-encoded cysteine to the conserved J-encoded phenylalanine. The earlier analysis of a few hundred of the donors excluded sequences that lacked an unambiguous match to a single V gene segment. An earlier analysis of some 500 of the donors classified V segments as functional when productive rearrangements were above 56.7% and as segregating when the standard deviation between donors was above 5%. To diagnose cytomegalovirus status from the catalog of TCR beta chain sequences, a statistical classification framework was built. A later analysis assigned V and J genes by comparing TCR nucleotide sequences with IMGT/GENE-DB human TR gene sequences. A later analysis assigned CDR3 sequences and most-parsimonious VDJ recombination scenarios with the TCRdist pipeline. In a later analysis, each TCR beta chain was defined by its CDR3 amino acid sequence together with its V-gene family, and reads without a unique V-gene family were excluded. A later analysis removed 600 or so highly shared, low-generation-probability nucleotide sequences to deal with suspected cross-contamination and a sequencing artifact. For each public chain, a later analysis derived a clonal expansion index from normalized ranks of inferred template counts within each repertoire. A later analysis computed generation probabilities with a VDJ recombination model fitted to out-of-frame rearrangements, and checked the results against IGoR. In a later analysis, TCR-TCR, TCR-HLA and TCR-CMV co-occurrence was scored with hypergeometric tests, and a repertoire-size bias correction was applied to TCR pairs. To estimate false discovery rates, a later analysis permuted the HLA or CMV assignments 20 times. In a later analysis, co-occurring TCRs were grouped using DBSCAN, and TCRdist sequence similarity was added for clustering within HLA-allele-positive subsets. Co-occurrence clustering excluded repertoires with fewer than 30,000 or more than 120,000 public chains, plus five with anomalous nucleotide sharing. TCRdb stores this immuneACCESS table with in-frame sequences only. Part of the clones is absent; in the studies checked, under half of the shortfall reflects unresolved V genes, and no reason is known for the rest. V and J calls plus clone size are reproduced from that table; the DNA served to infer D and trimming. For this sample there are roughly 89,000 clones; approximately 76% appear just once. The ten most abundant clones make up around a tenth of the sample.

Sequenced: PBMCs. This clonotype was sampled from a young man in good health and CMV-seropositive.

The CDR3 reads as follows: CASSHLAGGPGLDTDTQYF. At the DNA level, the sequence is TGTGCCAGCAGCCATCTAGCGGGGGGGCCAGGGTTGGACACAGATACGCAGTATTTT. The V and J genes are TRBV4-2 and TRBJ2-3; 12 bases in the junction line up with TRBD2. Trimming leaves V shorter by 3 bases and J shorter by 2 bases, with the junction holding 12 bases beyond the gene matches. CDR1 and CDR2 were assigned from the germline V gene as LGHNA and YNFKEQ. The CDR3 has 19 amino acids, counting the end cysteine and phenylalanine. Kept here is only the CDR3 DNA, which spans 57 bases and is read in frame from base 1.